This TCR beta chain was captured in a study of cytomegalovirus exposure and HLA in healthy donors. About the study: Earlier, 110 million or so unique TCR beta sequences were recovered from roughly 200 million T cells by an analysis.

The ends were cut back, 5 bases at V and 3 bases at J, with 13 bases in the middle. Germline V CDR1 and CDR2: SGHRS, YFSETQ. The CDR3 spans 14 residues. Researchers ran the PCR with 60 Vbeta and 13 Jbeta primers. Profiled with immunoSEQ multiplex PCR; TCRdb holds only in-frame clones, not every one. Of approximately 120,000 clones in the sample, roughly 68% were seen once. The specimen sequenced was PBMCs. The chain uses TRBV5-1 and TRBJ2-3; the D gene is possibly TRBD2 (5 bases). This sequence originates from a woman between 50 and 59 years old in good health and CMV-seropositive. The CDR3: CASSTGLGTDTQYF. The CDR3 DNA reads as TGCGCCAGCAGTACGGGGTTGGGTACAGATACGCAGTATTTT.